The 30 T cell receptor beta chains in this list originate from one sample, sequenced in a study of blood T cell repertoires in COVID-19. Profiled with immunoSEQ multiplex PCR; TCRdb holds only in-frame clones, not every one. This table holds roughly 200,000 clones, about 88% found once. The sequenced material came from PBMCs or T cells enriched from blood (not recorded which). The receptors shown here come from a woman aged 25-40 years who had recovered from COVID-19.

The rearrangement uses TRBV15 and TRBJ1-2; D remains unclear. Germline-derived CDR1 and CDR2 are LNHNV and YYDKDF (reference sequence). The germline V and J ends were trimmed by 1 base and 4 bases, with 10 bases remaining between them. The CDR3 is 14 residues long. The CDR3 is CATSRVSTVYGYTF. The DNA of the CDR3 is TGTGCCACCAGCAGAGTTAGTACCGTCTATGGCTACACCTTC. Drawing the rest from reference TRBV15 and TRBJ1-2, the complete variable domain is DAMVIQNPRYQVTQFGKPVTLSCSQTLNHNVMYWYQQKSSQAPKLLFHYYDKDFNNEADTPDNFQSRRPNTSFCFLDIRSPGLGDTAMYLCATSRVSTVYGYTFGSGTRLTVV.

This chain uses TRBV29-1 with TRBJ2-1; D might be TRBD1 (6 bases). V was pared by 5 bases and J by 2 bases, with 13 bases between. The CDR3 covers 14 residues. In germline, CDR1 is SQVTM, CDR2 ANQGSEA. The CDR3 coding sequence is TGCAGCGTTTGTATGGCAGGGGCCTACAATGAGCAGTTCTTC. Translating gives CSVCMAGAYNEQFF.

The chain recombines TRBV5-6 with TRBJ1-2, with TRBD1 matching 9 bases. This CDR3 is 15 amino acids long. The V gene's germline CDR1 is SGHDT and CDR2 YYEEEE. Trimming removed 2 bases from V and 3 bases from J; junction bases left unmatched: 5. DNA of the CDR3: TGTGCCAGCAGCTTCGGGACAGGGAAAGACTATGGCTACACCTTC. This codes for CASSFGTGKDYGYTF. Looking up the rest from reference TRBV5-6 and TRBJ1-2 gives the full variable domain: DAGVTQSPTHLIKTRGQQVTLRCSPKSGHDTVSWYQQALGQGPQFIFQYYEEEERQRGNFPDRFSGHQFPNYSSELNVNALLLGDSALYLCASSFGTGKDYGYTFGSGTRLTVV.

The CDR3 DNA is TGCGCCAGCAGCGATAGGCTAGCGGGGGTTTACACAGATACGCAGTATTTT. Its translation is CASSDRLAGVYTDTQYF. The V call is TRBV4-1, the J call TRBJ2-3; 10 nucleotides align to TRBD2. The CDR3 extends over 17 amino acids. With V trimmed by 5 bases and J by 2 bases, 10 bases remained unmatched. Germline V gene data show CDR1 as MGHRA and CDR2 as YSYEKL.

This clone was counted once. The V and J genes are TRBV19 and TRBJ1-2; D might be TRBD1 (5 bases). The ends were cut back, 5 bases at V and 8 bases at J, with 18 bases in the middle. CDR3 length equals 14 residues. The germline V gene has CDR1 LNHDA and CDR2 SQIVND (reference sequence). CDR3 nucleotides: TGTGCCAGTAGTCCCCGTGGGGGGACCGACGGCTACACCTTC. Protein product: CASSPRGGTDGYTF.

This clone has a single count. J is TRBJ1-4 and V is TRBV3-1 (or the pseudogene TRBV3-2); D call uncertain. V was shortened by 4 bases and J by 0 bases, with 12 bases between the two germline ends. The CDR3 covers 16 residues. CDR1 is LGHDT, CDR2 YNNKEL, per germline (reference sequence). The CDR3, as DNA: TGTGCCAGCAGCCTAGCCGGCATTGCAACTAATGAAAAACTGTTTTTT. Amino acids: CASSLAGIATNEKLFF.

The rearrangement uses TRBV9 and TRBJ1-1; tentative D call: TRBD1 (5 bases). This CDR3 is 16 amino acids long. V was cut by 0 bases and J by 7 bases, with 19 bases left in between. Germline CDR1 reads SGDLS; CDR2 reads YYNGEE. CDR3 residues: CASSVAIGQGRGEAFF. The CDR3 DNA is TGTGCCAGCAGCGTAGCTATTGGGCAAGGAAGGGGTGAAGCTTTCTTT.

This CDR3 reads CASSFINLGQGQPETQYF. The CDR3 nucleotides are TGCGCCAGCAGCTTCATAAACCTCGGACAGGGGCAACCAGAGACCCAGTACTTC. This sequence joins TRBV5-1 and TRBJ2-5; TRBD1 matches 9 bases. The CDR3 length is 18 residues. Looked up from germline, CDR1 is SGHRS and CDR2 is YFSETQ. The V segment lost 2 bases and the J segment 4 bases; nucleotides outside the gene matches: 15.

The chain joins TRBV9 to TRBJ1-5; the match to TRBD1 covers 7 bases. This CDR3 is 15 amino acids long. Looked up from germline, CDR1 is SGDLS and CDR2 is YYNGEE. J lost 4 bases, V lost 4 bases, and 8 bases had no gene match. The CDR3 nucleotides are TGTGCCAGCAGCCCGGGACAGTCCGGGAATCAGCCCCAGCATTTT. It specifies CASSPGQSGNQPQHF.

This sequence joins TRBV6-4 and TRBJ1-1; D might be TRBD1 (6 bases). Trimming took 7 bases from V and 10 from J, leaving 19 bases between them. This CDR3 contains 13 residues. Germline CDR1 is MRHNA and CDR2 is SNTAGT. The CDR3 reads CASKFFEGVRAFF. In nucleotides, the CDR3 is TGTGCCAGCAAATTTTTCGAGGGGGTGAGAGCTTTCTTT.

This chain links TRBV7-9 with TRBJ1-6; 7 bases are shared with TRBD1. J gave up 9 bases and V 5 bases, and 4 bases lay outside the gene matches. Germline V gene lookup returns CDR1 SEHNR and CDR2 FQNEAQ (reference sequence). The CDR3 sequence is 13 residues long. CDR3 in amino acids: CASSGQAFSPLHF. The CDR3 nucleotides read TGTGCCAGCAGCGGACAGGCCTTTTCACCCCTCCACTTT.

The V and J genes are TRBV7-2 and TRBJ1-2; 9 bases match TRBD1. The CDR3 spans 14 residues. Germline V lookup: CDR1 SGHTA, CDR2 FQGNSA. The V gene end was trimmed by 5 bases and the J gene end by 5 bases; junction bases not matched to a gene: 6. CDR3 nucleotide sequence: TGTGCCAGCAGCCCCTACGGGACAGGGTATGGCTACACCTTC. Its protein is CASSPYGTGYGYTF. Using reference TRBV7-2 and TRBJ1-2 for the parts outside the CDR3, the full variable domain is GAGVSQSPSNKVTEKGKDVELRCDPISGHTALYWYRQSLGQGLEFLIYFQGNSAPDKSGLPSDRFSAERTGGSVSTLTIQRTQQEDSAVYLCASSPYGTGYGYTFGSGTRLTVV.

This clone was seen once. This chain links TRBV23-1 with TRBJ2-3; weak D call: TRBD2 (6 bases). TRBV23-1 is an ORF for which the function is uncertain. V shed 9 bases and J shed 2 bases, with 24 bases lying between them. This CDR3 contains 17 residues. The CDR3 nucleotides are TGCGCCAGAAAACCGGGGGACGCTCAGATTGACACAGATACGCAGTATTTT. Encoded protein: CARKPGDAQIDTDTQYF.

CDR3 sequence reads: CASSSQGAQGGELFF. CDR3 sequence (DNA): TGTGCCAGCAGCTCACAGGGGGCGCAGGGCGGGGAGCTGTTTTTT. The chain has TRBV11-3 and TRBJ2-2; 9 nucleotides match TRBD1. Trimming cost V 4 bases and J 7 bases; bases outside gene matches: 7. The CDR3 runs to 15 residues. Germline V gene lookup returns CDR1 SGHNT and CDR2 YENEEA.

This chain links TRBV5-1 with TRBJ2-3, with 7 nucleotides matching TRBD1. Germline V gene sequence: CDR1 SGHRS, CDR2 YFSETQ. CDR3 size: 15 residues. The J segment lost 5 bases and the V segment lost 1 base, leaving 7 bases of the junction unmatched. In nucleotides, the CDR3 is TGCGCCAGCAGCTTGTCCGACAGGGCAGTAGATACGCAGTATTTT. Amino acids: CASSLSDRAVDTQYF.

CDR3 in DNA: TGTGCCAGCTCACCAAGCACCTACGAGCAGTACTTC. The encoded protein is CASSPSTYEQYF. The chain employs TRBV18 and TRBJ2-7; D gene unclear. Deletions cut 2 bases from V and 2 bases from J, with 4 bases between. The CDR3 sequence is 12 residues long. Germline V gene data show CDR1 as KGHSH and CDR2 as LQKENI.

This chain links TRBV5-8 with TRBJ2-7; 7 bases are shared with TRBD1. Germline V gene sequence: CDR1 SGHTS, CDR2 YDEGEE. The CDR3 runs 14 residues. V was clipped by 3 bases and J by 2 bases; unmatched bases: 5. Here the CDR3 DNA reads TGTGCCAGCAGCTACGGGACAGAAACCTACGAGCAGTACTTC. Translation: CASSYGTETYEQYF.

J is TRBJ2-7 and V is TRBV27; D is possibly TRBD1 (7 bases). The length of the CDR3 is 13 residues. The V gene lost 7 bases and the J gene lost 4 bases, with 14 bases spanning the gap. Germline V gene data show CDR1 as MNHEY and CDR2 as SMNVEV (reference sequence). Here the CDR3 reads CASTEPGGYEQYF. The CDR3 DNA reads as TGTGCCAGCACGGAACCAGGGGGGTACGAGCAGTACTTC.

V is TRBV4-1 and J is TRBJ1-2; 9 positions agree with TRBD1. Germline V gene lookup returns CDR1 MGHRA and CDR2 YSYEKL. V lost 3 bases and J lost 1; bases outside the gene matches: 9. There are 17 residues in the CDR3. The CDR3: CASSQSGTGSGNYGYTF. CDR3 coding DNA: TGCGCCAGCAGCCAGTCCGGGACAGGGTCGGGTAACTATGGCTACACCTTC.

This chain joins TRBV2 and TRBJ2-5, with a tentative D call TRBD2 (6 bases). There are 12 residues in the CDR3. The V and J ends lost 8 bases and 6 bases respectively, with 13 bases between them. The germline gives CDR1 SNHLY, CDR2 FYNNEI. The CDR3 DNA follows: TGTGCCAGCGTAACTAGCATCCAGACCCAGTACTTC. Residues: CASVTSIQTQYF.

This chain joins TRBV6-5 and TRBJ1-3, with D perhaps matching TRBD1 (5 bases). Germline CDR1 MNHEY, CDR2 SVGAGI. The CDR3 has 14 amino acids. V gave up 5 bases and J gave up 2 bases, with 10 bases separating them. The chain's CDR3 is CASSTGTAGNTIYF. In DNA form, the CDR3 reads TGTGCCAGCAGTACCGGGACTGCTGGAAACACCATATATTTT.

The rearrangement joins TRBV7-3 to TRBJ2-1, with TRBD2 matching over 13 bases. The CDR3 runs to 15 residues. Germline loops: CDR1 SGHTA, CDR2 FQGTGA. V lost 5 bases to trimming and J lost 9 bases; unmatched junction nucleotides: 7. CDR3: CASSVRLAGGFEQFF. The CDR3 DNA sequence: TGTGCCAGCAGCGTACGACTAGCGGGGGGTTTTGAGCAGTTCTTC.

The chain recombines TRBV3-1 (or the pseudogene TRBV3-2) with TRBJ1-2; 11 positions match TRBD1. Germline CDR1 is LGHDT and CDR2 is YNNKEL (reference sequence). V was pared by 4 bases and J by 3 bases, with 13 bases of the junction left unmatched. This CDR3 is 18 amino acids long. The CDR3 coding sequence is TGTGCCAGCAGCCCCTCACCGGGACAGGGGGACTATCACTATGGCTACACCTTC. It yields the protein CASSPSPGQGDYHYGYTF.

The gene calls are TRBV29-1 and TRBJ2-5; no clear D gene. CDR3 length equals 12 residues. Germline CDR1 reads SQVTM; CDR2 reads ANQGSEA. Trimming removed 4 bases at V and 5 bases at J, with 11 bases between. The CDR3 is CSVVEVGETQYF. The DNA for the CDR3 is TGCAGCGTTGTAGAGGTGGGCGAGACCCAGTACTTC.

The chain employs TRBV7-2 and TRBJ2-5, with D possibly matching TRBD1 (7 bases). The length of the CDR3 is 14 residues. V lost 1 base to trimming and J lost 5 bases, with 11 bases between them. CDR1 and CDR2 from the germline V gene are SGHTA and FQGNSA. CDR3 residues: CASSLGGTEETQYF. The CDR3 region has the DNA TGTGCCAGCAGCTTAGGCGGGACAGAGGAGACCCAGTACTTC. The full variable domain, in which reference TRBV7-2 and TRBJ2-5 provide the parts outside the CDR3, is GAGVSQSPSNKVTEKGKDVELRCDPISGHTALYWYRQSLGQGLEFLIYFQGNSAPDKSGLPSDRFSAERTGGSVSTLTIQRTQQEDSAVYLCASSLGGTEETQYFGPGTRLLVL.

This chain uses TRBV18 with TRBJ2-2; the D is unclear. The CDR3 spans 15 residues. Germline V gives CDR1 KGHSH, CDR2 LQKENI. The V end lost 3 bases, the J end lost 4 bases, and 12 bases lay between the germline ends. This chain's CDR3 is CASSPNQWSTGELFF. The CDR3 bases are TGTGCCAGCTCACCGAACCAGTGGTCCACCGGGGAGCTGTTTTTT.

The rearrangement uses TRBV23-1 and TRBJ2-1, with 9 bases identical to TRBD2. TRBV23-1 belongs to the ORF category, with a function that is uncertain. This CDR3 is built from 16 residues. Trimming took 6 bases from V and 6 from J; bases not matched to a gene: 12. CDR3 protein: CASRHTGTSRRNEQFF. The CDR3 nucleotides read TGCGCCAGCAGACACACCGGGACTAGCCGGCGCAATGAGCAGTTCTTC.

The rearrangement links TRBV27 to TRBJ1-3, with 7 bases lining up with TRBD1. V dropped 2 bases and J dropped 4; count of bases not matched to a gene: 2. The CDR3 extends over 14 amino acids. Germline lookup yields CDR1 MNHEY and CDR2 SMNVEV (reference sequence). The CDR3 is CASSLQGGGNTIYF. The CDR3 nucleotides read TGTGCCAGCAGTTTACAGGGGGGAGGAAACACCATATATTTT.

The genes are TRBV2 and TRBJ1-1; maybe TRBD1 (6 bases). Germline V CDR1 and CDR2: SNHLY, FYNNEI. With 10 bases removed from V and 5 bases from J, the gap between germline ends came to 20 bases. This CDR3 spans 14 amino acids. The chain's CDR3 is CATGAGEGETEAFF. Here the CDR3 DNA reads TGTGCCACAGGGGCCGGCGAGGGCGAGACTGAAGCTTTCTTT.

The gene calls are TRBV4-3 and TRBJ2-7; maybe TRBD2 (6 bases). Trimming removed 1 base at V and 6 bases at J, with 16 bases between. This CDR3 is 15 amino acids long. The germline gives CDR1 LGHNA, CDR2 YSLEER. The CDR3 sequence: CASSQVRTAGGEQYF. The CDR3 coding sequence is TGCGCCAGCAGCCAAGTCCGTACAGCCGGGGGCGAGCAGTACTTC.